What follows is one T cell receptor (beta chain) and its context. Original handling: Amplifying reference gene primers gave estimates of nucleated cell counts. TCRdb keeps only in-frame clones here, not all; method: immunoSEQ multiplex PCR. D and trimming come from the DNA, and the V and J calls and clone size come from that table. The sample contains over 85,000 clones, 87% of which appear only once. The data derive from a study of blood T cell repertoires in COVID-19. Across the study: There were acute and convalescent COVID-19 samples, and they came from the United States, Italy and Spain. In each case, the material was cDNA or gDNA derived from T cells, B-cell-depleted T cells, or PBMCs.

Germline CDR1 is KGHSH and CDR2 is LQKENI. The CDR3 length is 13 residues. Trimming took 6 bases from V and 1 from J, leaving 9 bases between them. V is TRBV18 and J is TRBJ1-1, with a tentative D call TRBD1 (5 bases). The specimen sequenced was peripheral blood. This TCR was sampled from a man over 45 with active COVID-19. CDR3 sequence reads: CASSSGWNTEAFF. The DNA for the CDR3 is TGTGCCAGCTCCTCAGGGTGGAACACTGAAGCTTTCTTT.